This T cell receptor beta chain was identified in a study of control samples from healthy donors and cancer patients. Assay used: immunoSEQ multiplex PCR; TCRdb lists only in-frame clones, some missing. Among 110,000 to 150,000 clones listed, 94% were seen once. The TCR was taken from a man in his forties in good health. The sequencing input was blood.

The CDR3 region is CASSLSRGAVEQYF. As DNA, the CDR3 is TGTGCCAGCAGCTTATCTCGGGGGGCGGTCGAGCAGTACTTC. The rearrangement links TRBV11-2 to TRBJ2-7; D is possibly TRBD2 (7 bases). The CDR3 loop spans 14 amino acids. Trimming removed 2 bases from V and 6 bases from J, with 14 bases in between. Germline assignment: CDR1 SGHAT and CDR2 FQNNGV.